Presented here are 17 T cell receptor beta chains from one specimen sequenced in a study of T cells after somatic rescue of genetic block. TCRdb's copy holds only in-frame clones and misses some; the assay was immunoSEQ multiplex PCR. The sample has 110,000 or so clones; approximately 90% are singletons. The sequencing input was peripheral blood mononuclear cells (PBMCs). These receptors were taken from a woman aged 18-29 years.

The chain employs TRBV10-3 and TRBJ2-1; D not certain. The V end lost 2 bases, the J end lost 0 bases, and 8 bases lay between the germline ends. CDR3 length: 15 residues. Germline V gene sequence: CDR1 ENHRY, CDR2 SYGVKD. The CDR3 reads CAISEAQSSYNEQFF. The CDR3, as DNA: TGTGCCATCAGTGAGGCCCAGAGCTCCTACAATGAGCAGTTCTTC.

The chain joins TRBV5-6 to TRBJ2-1; 8 positions match TRBD2. The germline V gene encodes CDR1 SGHDT and CDR2 YYEEEE. The CDR3 extends over 15 amino acids. V was clipped by 5 bases and J by 6 bases; unmatched bases: 10. CDR3 bases: TGTGCCAGCAGAAAAGCCGGGACTAGTCTCAATGAGCAGTTCTTC. This translates into CASRKAGTSLNEQFF. Together with reference TRBV5-6 and TRBJ2-1, the CDR3 gives the full variable domain: DAGVTQSPTHLIKTRGQQVTLRCSPKSGHDTVSWYQQALGQGPQFIFQYYEEEERQRGNFPDRFSGHQFPNYSSELNVNALLLGDSALYLCASRKAGTSLNEQFFGPGTRLTVL.

This clone was counted a single time. The rearrangement uses TRBV7-2 and TRBJ1-4, with TRBD1 identical over 8 bases. Germline CDR1 and CDR2: SGHTA and FQGNSA. The V and J ends lost 4 bases and 7 bases, in that order; junction bases with no gene match: 11. The CDR3 spans 16 residues. The CDR3 sequence: CASSWATGVGSEKLFF. DNA of the CDR3: TGTGCCAGCAGCTGGGCGACAGGGGTAGGGAGTGAAAAACTGTTTTTT.

The chain combines TRBV7-2 with TRBJ2-5; D could derive from TRBD1 or TRBD2 (6 bases each). The germline V gene encodes CDR1 SGHTA and CDR2 FQGNSA. The CDR3 runs to 17 residues. Deletions cut 6 bases from V and 1 base from J, with 21 bases between. The CDR3 loop reads CASRRRAVGGPQETQYF. CDR3 DNA: TGTGCCAGCAGAAGAAGGGCGGTCGGGGGCCCCCAAGAGACCCAGTACTTC.

The J gene is TRBJ1-5, the V gene TRBV6-6; D is undetermined. Looked up from germline, CDR1 is MNHNY and CDR2 is SVGAGI (reference sequence). V lost 5 bases, J lost 5 bases, and 16 bases lay in between. CDR3 size: 15 residues. The CDR3 here is CASSIRGGRYQPQHF. The CDR3 nucleotides are TGTGCCAGCAGTATCCGGGGAGGGCGGTATCAGCCCCAGCATTTT.

The V call is TRBV18, the J call TRBJ1-1; no firm D call. Germline loops: CDR1 KGHSH, CDR2 LQKENI. V was pared by 6 bases and J by 3 bases, with 11 bases between. The CDR3 is made up of 13 amino acids. The CDR3 reads CASSLAGYTEAFF. The CDR3 nucleotides read TGTGCCAGCTCCCTGGCGGGGTACACTGAAGCTTTCTTT.

This sequence joins TRBV28 and TRBJ2-5; no clear D gene. The CDR3 sequence is 12 residues long. The V end was cut by 7 bases, the J end by 2 bases, with 8 bases between. Germline assignment: CDR1 MDHEN and CDR2 SYDVKM. The chain's CDR3 is CASKRGQETQYF. The CDR3 region has the DNA TGTGCCAGCAAAAGAGGTCAAGAGACCCAGTACTTC.

This chain links TRBV7-2 with TRBJ1-1, with 9 bases lining up with TRBD1. Germline V gives CDR1 SGHTA, CDR2 FQGNSA. The CDR3 spans 16 residues. V was clipped by 2 bases and J by 4 bases; unmatched bases: 8. This chain's CDR3 is CASSLRQGGSGTEAFF. In DNA form, the CDR3 reads TGTGCCAGCAGCTTACGACAGGGGGGGAGCGGCACTGAAGCTTTCTTT.

The CDR3: CASSYPEPVSYEQYF. The DNA for the CDR3 is TGTGCCAGCAGTTATCCGGAGCCGGTCTCCTACGAGCAGTACTTC. The chain employs TRBV6-6 and TRBJ2-7, with D unclear. Germline lookup yields CDR1 MNHNY and CDR2 SVGAGI (reference sequence). With 3 bases removed from V and 0 bases from J, the gap between germline ends came to 12 bases. The CDR3 runs to 15 residues.

This clone came up a few times. The CDR3 region is CASSDGGQGNTGELFF. In DNA form, the CDR3 reads TGTGCCAGCAGTGACGGGGGACAGGGTAACACCGGGGAGCTGTTTTTT. This chain connects TRBV6-4 to TRBJ2-2; 9 positions agree with TRBD1. V lost 2 bases to trimming and J lost 2 bases; unmatched junction nucleotides: 3. This CDR3 is 16 amino acids long. Germline V lookup: CDR1 MRHNA, CDR2 SNTAGT.

Worth noting for this clone: This sample includes further DNA sequences coding for the same CDR3. This chain links TRBV30 with TRBJ1-1; 8 bases match TRBD1. Trimming removed 3 bases from V and 1 base from J; junction bases left unmatched: 1. Germline V lookup: CDR1 GTSNPN, CDR2 SVGIG (reference sequence). The CDR3 spans 13 residues. Here the CDR3 DNA reads TGTGCCTGGAGCGGACAGGGGAACACTGAAGCTTTCTTT. It is translated as CAWSGQGNTEAFF.

This sequence joins TRBV19 and TRBJ2-1; D is unclear. The V and J ends lost 4 bases and 7 bases respectively, with 5 bases between them. This CDR3 spans 11 amino acids. Germline lookup yields CDR1 LNHDA and CDR2 SQIVND (reference sequence). The CDR3 coding sequence is TGTGCCAGTAGTAAGACTAATGAGCAGTTCTTC. Translating gives CASSKTNEQFF.

The chain carries TRBV9 and TRBJ2-5; unclear D gene. The CDR3 consists of 13 residues. Germline V gene lookup returns CDR1 SGDLS and CDR2 YYNGEE. The V gene lost 3 bases and the J gene lost 0 bases, with 6 bases spanning the gap. This chain's CDR3 is CASSGHYQETQYF. DNA of the CDR3: TGTGCCAGCAGCGGACACTACCAAGAGACCCAGTACTTC. The full variable domain, in which reference TRBV9 and TRBJ2-5 provide the parts outside the CDR3, is DSGVTQTPKHLITATGQRVTLRCSPRSGDLSVYWYQQSLDQGLQFLIQYYNGEERAKGNILERFSAQQFPDLHSELNLSSLELGDSALYFCASSGHYQETQYFGPGTRLLVL.

The V call is TRBV6-1, the J call TRBJ1-3, with D unclear. The length of the CDR3 is 18 residues. Germline loops: CDR1 MNHNS, CDR2 SASEGT. The germline V and J ends were trimmed by 1 base and 0 bases, with 16 bases remaining between them. The CDR3 is CASSEGSNPWFSGNTIYF. CDR3 in DNA: TGTGCCAGCAGTGAAGGGAGTAACCCGTGGTTCTCTGGAAACACCATATATTTT.

V usage is TRBV5-5 and J usage is TRBJ2-3; the D call may be TRBD1 or TRBD2 (5 bases each). Trimming removed 3 bases at V and 3 bases at J, with 17 bases between. CDR3 length: 16 amino acids. Germline V gene data show CDR1 as SGHKS and CDR2 as YYEKEE (reference sequence). The chain's CDR3 is CASSWRSGTDTDTQYF. DNA for the CDR3: TGTGCCAGCAGCTGGCGATCGGGGACGGATACAGATACGCAGTATTTT.

The chain joins TRBV7-2 to TRBJ1-5; D possibly corresponds to TRBD1 (5 bases). V lost 5 bases, J lost 3 bases, and 11 bases lay in between. Germline CDR1 reads SGHTA; CDR2 reads FQGNSA. The CDR3 consists of 14 residues. The CDR3 sequence: CASSLGRPNQPQHF. CDR3 bases: TGTGCCAGCAGCCTGGGACGGCCCAATCAGCCCCAGCATTTT. Full variable domain (remainder filled in from reference TRBV7-2 and TRBJ1-5): GAGVSQSPSNKVTEKGKDVELRCDPISGHTALYWYRQSLGQGLEFLIYFQGNSAPDKSGLPSDRFSAERTGGSVSTLTIQRTQQEDSAVYLCASSLGRPNQPQHFGDGTRLSIL.

V and J are TRBV5-1 and TRBJ1-6; the match to TRBD1 covers 9 bases. Germline V lookup: CDR1 SGHRS, CDR2 YFSETQ. The junction had 5 bases not matched to a gene; V was cut back by 2 bases and J by 8 bases. There are 15 residues in the CDR3. The CDR3 DNA reads TGCGCCAGCAGCTTCCTGGGACAGGGTTATTCACCCCTCCACTTT. Translated, it gives CASSFLGQGYSPLHF.